Listed here are 29 T cell receptor beta chains from one sample, sequenced in a study of cytomegalovirus exposure and HLA in healthy donors. Researchers ran the PCR with 60 Vbeta and 13 Jbeta primers. Generated by immunoSEQ multiplex PCR, the TCRdb table keeps only in-frame clones and is missing some. Seen here are under 300,000 clones, around 80% observed once, and the top ten hold about 8%. The sample taken for sequencing was PBMCs. All receptors derive from a woman aged 55-75 years in good health and CMV-seropositive.

This rearrangement joins TRBV28 to TRBJ2-7; 9 nucleotides line up with TRBD1. Germline-derived CDR1 and CDR2 are MDHEN and SYDVKM. The CDR3 totals 15 residues. V shed 5 bases, J shed 4 bases, and the junction held 9 bases outside the gene matches. The CDR3 loop reads CASSPAGTGIYEQYF. In DNA, the CDR3 is TGTGCCAGCAGTCCAGCCGGGACAGGGATTTACGAGCAGTACTTC.

The chain combines TRBV5-1 with TRBJ2-1, with 11 bases lining up with TRBD2. The CDR3 is 15 amino acids. Germline V CDR1 and CDR2: SGHRS, YFSETQ. Trimming removed 1 base from V and 7 bases from J; junction bases left unmatched: 4. In DNA, the CDR3 is TGCGCCAGCAGCTTGACAACTAGCGGGAGAAATGAGCAGTTCTTC. Its translation: CASSLTTSGRNEQFF.

The rearrangement joins TRBV27 to TRBJ2-1; a weak D match, TRBD2 (6 bases). CDR1 and CDR2 from the germline V gene are MNHEY and SMNVEV (reference sequence). The germline V and J ends were trimmed by 5 bases and 5 bases, with 19 bases remaining between them. There are 16 residues in the CDR3. CDR3 amino acids: CASSPRLVSQHNEQFF. The CDR3, as DNA: TGTGCCAGCAGTCCAAGACTAGTTTCCCAACACAATGAGCAGTTCTTC.

The chain links TRBV9 to TRBJ2-1, with a possible D match to TRBD1 (6 bases). The CDR3 has 15 residues. Per the germline V gene, CDR1 is SGDLS and CDR2 is YYNGEE. The germline V and J ends were trimmed by 3 bases and 0 bases, with 10 bases remaining between them. The CDR3 is CASSGGTRSYNEQFF. In DNA form, the CDR3 reads TGTGCCAGCAGCGGAGGGACACGCTCCTACAATGAGCAGTTCTTC. The full variable domain, rest sourced from reference TRBV9 and TRBJ2-1, is DSGVTQTPKHLITATGQRVTLRCSPRSGDLSVYWYQQSLDQGLQFLIQYYNGEERAKGNILERFSAQQFPDLHSELNLSSLELGDSALYFCASSGGTRSYNEQFFGPGTRLTVL.

This clone has just a few counts. V usage is TRBV11-3 and J usage is TRBJ2-1; 10 nucleotides match TRBD2. The ends lost 5 bases at V and 7 bases at J; junction bases unmatched: 8. In germline, CDR1 is SGHNT, CDR2 YENEEA. The CDR3 totals 15 residues. CDR3 sequence (DNA): TGTGCCAGCAGCCTTCTAGCGGGAGTAAGTAATGAGCAGTTCTTC. Its protein product is CASSLLAGVSNEQFF.

CDR3 sequence: CASRRWDRGTNYGYTF. The CDR3 DNA follows: TGTGCCAGCAGGAGGTGGGACAGGGGCACTAACTATGGCTACACCTTC. This chain joins TRBV27 and TRBJ1-2; 10 bases are a match to TRBD1. Trimming took 6 bases from V and 0 from J; bases not matched to a gene: 7. CDR1 MNHEY and CDR2 SMNVEV come from the germline V gene (reference sequence). This CDR3 contains 16 residues.

V usage is TRBV5-7 and J usage is TRBJ2-7; 8 bases agree with TRBD1. Being an ORF, TRBV5-7 has a function that is uncertain. CDR3 length: 14 residues. V was pared by 4 bases and J by 4 bases, with 7 bases of the junction left unmatched. This CDR3 reads CASSVTGGGYEQYF. In nucleotides, the CDR3 is TGTGCCAGCAGCGTTACAGGGGGAGGATACGAGCAGTACTTC.

This clone appeared once. The chain recombines TRBV14 with TRBJ1-1, with D hard to call. CDR1 and CDR2 (germline): SGHDN, FVKESK. The CDR3 runs 13 residues. Trimming removed 6 bases from V and 1 base from J, with 9 bases in between. The CDR3 nucleotides read TGTGCCAGCAGTATCCTCAGGAACACTGAAGCTTTCTTT. Translating it yields CASSILRNTEAFF.

This clone showed up just a few times. This chain joins TRBV19 and TRBJ2-2; D is unresolved. Germline V gene lookup returns CDR1 LNHDA and CDR2 SQIVND (reference sequence). Deletions cut 5 bases from V and 2 bases from J, with 3 bases between. This CDR3 spans 12 amino acids. The CDR3 coding sequence is TGTGCCAGTAGTCAAAACACCGGGGAGCTGTTTTTT. It codes for CASSQNTGELFF.

The chain joins TRBV30 to TRBJ2-3; 8 bases are a match to TRBD2. The CDR3 sequence is 15 residues long. With 1 base clipped from V and 0 bases from J, the junction kept 3 bases outside the gene matches. The germline V gene encodes CDR1 GTSNPN and CDR2 SVGIG (reference sequence). The chain's CDR3 is CAWSGVAGSTDTQYF. The CDR3 DNA is TGTGCCTGGAGTGGGGTAGCGGGAAGCACAGATACGCAGTATTTT.

V gene TRBV19 combines with J gene TRBJ2-1; TRBD2 might be the D (6 bases). With 5 bases removed from V and 1 base from J, the gap between germline ends came to 9 bases. Per the germline V gene, CDR1 is LNHDA and CDR2 is SQIVND (reference sequence). This CDR3 is built from 14 residues. This chain's CDR3 is CASSWGGSYNEQFF. The CDR3 bases are TGTGCCAGTAGTTGGGGAGGTTCCTACAATGAGCAGTTCTTC. Based on the CDR3 plus reference TRBV19 and TRBJ2-1, the full variable domain is DGGITQSPKYLFRKEGQNVTLSCEQNLNHDAMYWYRQDPGQGLRLIYYSQIVNDFQKGDIAEGYSVSREKKESFPLTVTSAQKNPTAFYLCASSWGGSYNEQFFGPGTRLTVL.

The chain employs TRBV18 and TRBJ1-2; 7 bases are a match to TRBD1. The CDR3 totals 14 residues. Germline V gives CDR1 KGHSH, CDR2 LQKENI. V dropped 2 bases and J dropped 2; count of bases not matched to a gene: 2. In DNA form, the CDR3 reads TGTGCCAGCTCACCAAGGGACAGAAACTATGGCTACACCTTC. Protein sequence: CASSPRDRNYGYTF. The full variable domain, completed using reference TRBV18 and TRBJ1-2, is NAGVMQNPRHLVRRRGQEARLRCSPMKGHSHVYWYRQLPEEGLKFMVYLQKENIIDESGMPKERFSAEFPKEGPSILRIQQVVRGDSAAYFCASSPRDRNYGYTFGSGTRLTVV.

The chain recombines TRBV4-1 with TRBJ2-1; D gene unclear. Germline V gives CDR1 MGHRA, CDR2 YSYEKL. The CDR3 has 16 amino acids. V was shortened by 0 bases and J by 8 bases, with 17 bases between the two germline ends. The CDR3 nucleotides read TGCGCCAGCAGCCAAGATAGGAGCGAACCGGCCTATGAGCAGTTCTTC. Its translation is CASSQDRSEPAYEQFF.

The J gene is TRBJ2-1, the V gene TRBV9, with TRBD2 matching 9 bases. The CDR3 contains 15 residues. Germline lookup yields CDR1 SGDLS and CDR2 YYNGEE. V was pared by 4 bases and J by 0 bases, with 2 bases of the junction left unmatched. This chain's CDR3 is CASSYSGGSYNEQFF. CDR3 DNA: TGTGCCAGCAGCTATAGCGGGGGCTCCTACAATGAGCAGTTCTTC.

The J gene is TRBJ2-1, the V gene TRBV9; 13 nucleotides agree with TRBD2. Germline assignment: CDR1 SGDLS and CDR2 YYNGEE. This CDR3 region has 16 residues. V lost 0 bases and J lost 7; bases outside the gene matches: 4. CDR3 DNA sequence: TGTGCCAGCAGCGTAGGCGAGACTAGCGGGAGGAATGAGCAGTTCTTC. Residues: CASSVGETSGRNEQFF.

The chain is built from TRBV7-9 and TRBJ2-7; weak D call: TRBD2 (5 bases). Germline values: CDR1 SEHNR, CDR2 FQNEAQ (reference sequence). Trimming cost V 0 bases and J 7 bases, with 13 bases left between them. The CDR3 runs to 14 residues. CDR3 DNA: TGTGCCAGCAGCTTAGCGAGCGGCCTAAGGGAGCAGTACTTC. Encoded protein: CASSLASGLREQYF.

The V call is TRBV18, the J call TRBJ1-3; a possible D gene is TRBD1 (5 bases). Germline CDR1 reads KGHSH; CDR2 reads LQKENI. With 3 bases removed from V and 4 bases from J, the gap between germline ends came to 13 bases. CDR3 length: 15 amino acids. CDR3 sequence: CASSPSRVSGNTIYF. Written as DNA, the CDR3 is TGTGCCAGCTCACCGTCCAGGGTATCCGGAAACACCATATATTTT.

The chain recombines TRBV29-1 with TRBJ2-1, with 7 bases fitting TRBD2. Germline assignment: CDR1 SQVTM and CDR2 ANQGSEA. The CDR3 covers 15 residues. J gave up 5 bases and V 5 bases, and 12 bases lay outside the gene matches. The CDR3 spells CSVSPRLALHNEQFF. The CDR3 nucleotides read TGCAGCGTTTCGCCCCGACTAGCTCTCCACAATGAGCAGTTCTTC.

The chain couples TRBV7-3 to TRBJ2-5; 9 bases align to TRBD2. The CDR3 extends over 15 amino acids. The germline V gene has CDR1 SGHTA and CDR2 FQGTGA. V was clipped by 0 bases and J by 5 bases; unmatched bases: 4. The CDR3 protein is CASSLTGGRGETQYF. The CDR3 nucleotides are TGTGCCAGCAGCTTAACAGGCGGGAGGGGCGAGACCCAGTACTTC.

The J gene is TRBJ2-2, the V gene TRBV14; no definite D call. V was clipped by 1 base and J by 1 base, with 4 bases between them. Germline values: CDR1 SGHDN, CDR2 FVKESK. There are 14 residues in the CDR3. CDR3 DNA: TGTGCCAGCAGCCAAGTACAGAACACCGGGGAGCTGTTTTTT. Protein product: CASSQVQNTGELFF.

The chain uses TRBV7-2 and TRBJ2-1; 12 nucleotides agree with TRBD2. The CDR3 length is 19 residues. Trimming removed 6 bases from V and 0 bases from J; junction bases left unmatched: 12. Germline V gene data show CDR1 as SGHTA and CDR2 as FQGNSA. CDR3 coding DNA: TGTGCCAGCAGGAGGACTAGCGGGGCCCCCTCGACCTCCTACAATGAGCAGTTCTTC. Translation gives CASRRTSGAPSTSYNEQFF.

The chain combines TRBV6-1 with TRBJ1-2; weak D call: TRBD1 (5 bases). The length of the CDR3 is 15 residues. Germline values: CDR1 MNHNS, CDR2 SASEGT. V lost 3 bases to trimming and J lost 4 bases, with 15 bases between them. The CDR3 is CASSDPWGGGYGYTF. CDR3 bases: TGTGCCAGCAGTGACCCCTGGGGGGGTGGCTATGGCTACACCTTC.

This chain joins TRBV2 and TRBJ2-4, with TRBD2 identical over 10 bases. CDR1 SNHLY and CDR2 FYNNEI come from the germline V gene. The V and J ends lost 4 bases and 6 bases, in that order; junction bases with no gene match: 6. CDR3 length equals 15 residues. The CDR3 spells CASSVVAGGGNIQYF. The CDR3 DNA follows: TGTGCCAGCAGTGTGGTAGCGGGAGGTGGAAACATTCAGTACTTC. Drawing the rest from reference TRBV2 and TRBJ2-4, the complete variable domain is EPEVTQTPSHQVTQMGQEVILRCVPISNHLYFYWYRQILGQKVEFLVSFYNNEISEKSEIFDDQFSVERPDGSNFTLKIRSTKLEDSAMYFCASSVVAGGGNIQYFGAGTRLSVL.

The chain has TRBV25-1 and TRBJ1-5; tentative D call: TRBD1 (5 bases). The CDR3 loop spans 14 amino acids. Per the germline V gene, CDR1 is MGHDK and CDR2 is SYGVNS. Trimming pared 1 base from V and 7 bases from J, leaving 11 bases between. CDR3 region: CASSESGGVQPQHF. Here the CDR3 DNA reads TGTGCCAGCAGTGAATCGGGGGGTGTCCAGCCCCAGCATTTT.

The chain carries TRBV5-1 and TRBJ1-1, with 9 bases matching TRBD1. CDR3 length: 17 amino acids. Looked up from germline, CDR1 is SGHRS and CDR2 is YFSETQ. The J segment lost 4 bases and the V segment lost 4 bases, leaving 14 bases of the junction unmatched. The CDR3 loop is CASSIGDRELIGTEAFF. CDR3 bases: TGCGCCAGCAGCATAGGGGACAGGGAATTAATTGGCACTGAAGCTTTCTTT.

The V call is TRBV6-1, the J call TRBJ1-3; no reliable D call. This CDR3 comprises 17 residues. The V and J ends lost 2 bases and 0 bases respectively, with 14 bases between them. Germline V gene sequence: CDR1 MNHNS, CDR2 SASEGT. The CDR3 DNA is TGTGCCAGCAGTGAATCCTATCAGGTATACTCTGGAAACACCATATATTTT. Translated, it gives CASSESYQVYSGNTIYF.

This chain uses TRBV6-5 with TRBJ1-1, with D perhaps matching TRBD1 (5 bases). This CDR3 comprises 14 residues. Germline loops: CDR1 MNHEY, CDR2 SVGAGI. V was pared by 4 bases and J by 2 bases, with 11 bases between. In nucleotides, the CDR3 is TGTGCCAGCAGTTCGAGGAGGGGTAACACTGAAGCTTTCTTT. This codes for CASSSRRGNTEAFF.

The V gene is TRBV4-1, the J gene TRBJ2-2; 11 bases match TRBD2. The germline V gene encodes CDR1 MGHRA and CDR2 YSYEKL. V shed 9 bases, J shed 5 bases, and the junction held 2 bases outside the gene matches. The CDR3 is 13 amino acids. CDR3 residues: CASSGRGTGELFF. CDR3 coding DNA: TGCGCCAGTAGCGGGAGGGGTACCGGGGAGCTGTTTTTT.

This rearrangement joins TRBV5-4 to TRBJ2-2; TRBD2 matches at 7 bases. The CDR3 totals 16 residues. Trimming cost V 2 bases and J 1 base; bases outside gene matches: 5. CDR1 and CDR2 (germline): SGHNT, YYREEE (reference sequence). The CDR3 DNA is TGTGCCAGCAGCTTTCGCTTAGCGGGGAACACCGGGGAGCTGTTTTTT. Amino acid sequence: CASSFRLAGNTGELFF.